These T cell receptor beta chains were read from a single sample in a study of beta chain features in type 1 diabetes. Assay used: immunoSEQ multiplex PCR; TCRdb lists only in-frame clones, some missing. The table has roughly 380,000 clones, about 20% seen once; the top ten hold under 0.055%. The source material was naive CD4+ T cells from blood. The receptors originated from a woman aged 18-35 years in good health. Each CDR3 is given with its conserved first and last residue. Each record gives: clone size, J gene, V gene, D gene, CDR3 DNA, CDR3 protein. A D gene is named only where the DNA matches it firmly. Expanded clones are given a class, and other clones once, few, many or no size at all.

. TRBJ2-7 TRBV5-4 TRBD2 TGTGCCAGCAGCTTGGCTCTAGCGGGGGATCACGAGCAGTACTTC CASSLALAGDHEQYF
few TRBJ2-3 TRBV6-1 TRBD2 TGTGCCAGCAGTGGGGGACTAGCGGATACGCAGTATTTT CASSGGLADTQYF
. TRBJ2-5 TRBV15 TRBD1 TGTGCCACCAGCAGAGATGAGGGCAGGGGGATCGAGACCCAGTACTTC CATSRDEGRGIETQYF
. TRBJ1-2 TRBV7-9 TRBD1 TGTGCCAGCAGCAAGAGACAGGGGGCCCATAGTGGCTACACCTTC CASSKRQGAHSGYTF
few TRBJ1-2 TRBV2 . TGTGCCAGCATTGACAGCTACGGGGGCTATGGCTACACCTTC CASIDSYGGYGYTF
few TRBJ2-5 TRBV27 . TGTGCCAGCAGTTTATTGAGCCCACCCGAGACCCAGTACTTC CASSLLSPPETQYF
few TRBJ2-7 TRBV11-2 TRBD1 TGTGCCAGCAGCGCCGTCAAGGGACAGAGAAGCTCCTACGAGCAGTACTTC CASSAVKGQRSSYEQYF
few TRBJ1-3 TRBV15 . TGTGCCACCAGCAGAGTAGAGGGGAGGAACACCATATATTTT CATSRVEGRNTIYF
. TRBJ1-1 TRBV18 . TGTGCCAGCTCAGAAACGCAGGGTTCTACTGAAGCTTTCTTT CASSETQGSTEAFF
few TRBJ2-3 TRBV7-9 . TGTGCCAGCAGCTTCTCCCCCGGTCGCAGGGGTAGCACAGATACGCAGTATTTT CASSFSPGRRGSTDTQYF
. TRBJ2-5 TRBV30 TRBD1 TGTGCCTGGGCCTCAGGGGGGACCCAGTACTTC CAWASGGTQYF
. TRBJ2-2 TRBV7-2 . TGTGCCAGCAGCTTAACCGCCAGCACCGGGGAGCTGTTTTTT CASSLTASTGELFF
few TRBJ2-5 TRBV4-1 TRBD2 TGCGCCAGCAGCCAACGACTAGCTCAAGAGACCCAGTACTTC CASSQRLAQETQYF
. TRBJ2-5 TRBV18 . TGTGCCAGCTCACCACCAGCTGGAGCCCCAGAGACCCAGTACTTC CASSPPAGAPETQYF